One and the same sample provided the 15 T cell receptor beta chains below, sequenced in a study of post-analysis software for immune sequencing data (dated by TCRdb to about 2015). The research as a whole found: Significantly higher frequencies in patients than in controls were found for a handful of TRBV segments, including TRBV5-6, TRBV5-1 and TRBV20-1.

Receptors were amplified or captured by PCR. TCRdb records Illumina HiSeq 2500 as the sequencer. To reduce PCR and sequencing biases, unique molecular identifiers were incorporated into the TCR beta cDNA libraries. TCRdb reworked the public reads: Q25 trimming with fastp, MiXCR clone assembly, productive beta chains retained. Here each entry gathers all rows of one CDR3 protein and keeps the most common genes and DNA. The sample data list more than 450,000 distinct CDR3 sequences, and roughly 45% of these were observed just once. 1.7% of the sample comes from the top ten. The antigens for these receptors are not known. Sequencing input: blood. The receptors come from a girl aged 10 to 17 with multiple sclerosis.

This clonotype has just a few counts. The chain's CDR3 is CANPPTLGYTF. CDR3 sequence (DNA): TGTGCCAACCCTCCTACGCTGGGCTACACCTTC. The chain combines TRBV15 with TRBJ1-2; D unclear. The CDR3 loop spans 11 amino acids. The V end lost 10 bases, the J end lost 8 bases, and 14 bases lay between the germline ends. The V gene's germline CDR1 is LNHNV and CDR2 YYDKDF (reference sequence). Looking up the rest from reference TRBV15 and TRBJ1-2 gives the full variable domain: DAMVIQNPRYQVTQFGKPVTLSCSQTLNHNVMYWYQQKSSQAPKLLFHYYDKDFNNEADTPDNFQSRRPNTSFCFLDIRSPGLGDTAMYLCANPPTLGYTFGSGTRLTVV.

J is TRBJ2-1 and V is TRBV24-1; D not certain. Trimming took off 4 bases at V and 0 bases at J, with 9 bases between the two ends. The germline CDR1 and CDR2 sequences are KGHDR and SFDVKD. The CDR3 runs 15 residues. The CDR3 DNA is TGTGCCACCAGTGACCCCGGAAACTCCTACAATGAGCAGTTCTTC. Translating gives CATSDPGNSYNEQFF.

In its sample, this clonotype ranks as medium-sized. The V gene is TRBV10-3, the J gene TRBJ2-7; D remains unclear. The CDR3 runs to 15 residues. Germline V CDR1 and CDR2: ENHRY, SYGVKD. V was clipped by 3 bases and J by 9 bases, with 21 bases between them. The CDR3: CAISEVGRDPLGQYF. The CDR3 DNA reads as TGTGCCATCAGTGAAGTAGGTAGGGATCCGCTCGGGCAGTACTTC.

The CDR3 loop reads CASSGLNSFLSYEQYF. CDR3 DNA: TGTGCCAGCAGTGGCCTCAACAGCTTTTTATCCTACGAGCAGTACTTC. This chain links TRBV2 with TRBJ2-7; D is ambiguous. Trimming removed 4 bases from V and 1 base from J, with 17 bases in between. CDR1 SNHLY and CDR2 FYNNEI come from the germline V gene. The CDR3 spans 16 residues.

The table lists this clonotype with a few counts. The V and J genes are TRBV7-9 and TRBJ2-7; maybe TRBD1 (5 bases). The germline V and J ends were trimmed by 2 bases and 2 bases, with 13 bases remaining between them. The germline V gene has CDR1 SEHNR and CDR2 FQNEAQ (reference sequence). This CDR3 spans 15 amino acids. The chain's CDR3 is CASSLTPLDTYEQYF. CDR3 coding DNA: TGTGCCAGCAGCTTAACCCCCCTGGACACCTACGAGCAGTACTTC. The full variable domain, with the rest looked up from reference TRBV7-9 and TRBJ2-7, is DTGVSQNPRHKITKRGQNVTFRCDPISEHNRLYWYRQTLGQGPEFLTYFQNEAQLEKSRLLSDRFSAERPKGSFSTLEIQRTEQGDSAMYLCASSLTPLDTYEQYFGPGTRLTVT.

In the case of this clonotype: A junction boundary mismatches the germline segment, possibly from a read error. This rearrangement joins TRBV4-1 to TRBJ1-4; perhaps TRBD1 as D (5 bases). The germline CDR1 and CDR2 sequences are MGHRA and YSYEKL. This CDR3 comprises 15 residues. This CDR3 is CASSQVEGIGEKLFF. The CDR3 nucleotides are TGCGCTAGCAGCCAAGTAGAGGGGATCGGTGAAAAACTGTTTTTT.

The chain couples TRBV3-1 to TRBJ1-5, with 8 bases that match TRBD1. The CDR3 extends over 14 amino acids. CDR1 and CDR2 (germline): LGHDT, YNNKEL (reference sequence). V lost 6 bases and J lost 6; bases outside the gene matches: 7. The CDR3 bases are TGTGCCAGCAGTACCGGGACAGGAGGTCAGCCCCAGCATTTT. It is translated as CASSTGTGGQPQHF.

V is TRBV7-9 and J is TRBJ1-1; D may be TRBD1 (5 bases). Germline-derived CDR1 and CDR2 are SEHNR and FQNEAQ (reference sequence). The CDR3 loop spans 14 amino acids. Deletions cut 5 bases from V and 1 base from J, with 11 bases between. CDR3 residues: CASSAPGGNTEAFF. CDR3 nucleotide sequence: TGTGCCAGCAGCGCCCCCGGGGGGAACACTGAAGCTTTCTTT. Full variable domain (rest looked up from reference TRBV7-9 and TRBJ1-1): DTGVSQNPRHKITKRGQNVTFRCDPISEHNRLYWYRQTLGQGPEFLTYFQNEAQLEKSRLLSDRFSAERPKGSFSTLEIQRTEQGDSAMYLCASSAPGGNTEAFFGQGTRLTVV.

The J gene is TRBJ2-3, the V gene TRBV20-1; 13 bases line up with TRBD2. V lost 6 bases, J lost 1 base, and 7 bases stayed unmatched. The CDR3 loop spans 16 amino acids. The germline gives CDR1 DFQATT, CDR2 SNEGSKA (reference sequence). The CDR3 DNA follows: TGCAGTGCCCGACTAGCGGGGGGAGGGGGCACAGATACGCAGTATTTT. Translating gives CSARLAGGGGTDTQYF.

This chain links TRBV4-1 with TRBJ2-5; the D is unclear. Trimming cost V 4 bases and J 5 bases, with 26 bases left between them. From germline, CDR1 is MGHRA and CDR2 YSYEKL. CDR3 size: 18 residues. DNA for the CDR3: TGCGCCAGCAGCCCGCGGTTTACGGACCGCGAAGTGGGGGAGACCCAGTACTTC. Residues: CASSPRFTDREVGETQYF.

The chain employs TRBV7-9 and TRBJ2-7; a possible D gene is TRBD1 (6 bases). The CDR3 sequence is 15 residues long. Germline V CDR1 and CDR2: SEHNR, FQNEAQ (reference sequence). Trimming left V 5 bases short and J 2 bases short, with 16 bases between. CDR3 coding DNA: TGTGCCAGCAGCCCGGGCCAGGGGACCACCTACGAGCAGTACTTC. Protein: CASSPGQGTTYEQYF.

The rearrangement uses TRBV7-2 and TRBJ2-1; 10 nucleotides agree with TRBD1. Looked up from germline, CDR1 is SGHTA and CDR2 is FQGNSA. The CDR3 has 15 residues. V lost 5 bases and J lost 1; bases outside the gene matches: 2. The CDR3 DNA follows: TGTGCCAGCAGCGAGGGACAGGGGTCCTACAATGAGCAGTTCTTC. Its translation is CASSEGQGSYNEQFF. Based on the CDR3 plus reference TRBV7-2 and TRBJ2-1, the full variable domain is GAGVSQSPSNKVTEKGKDVELRCDPISGHTALYWYRQSLGQGLEFLIYFQGNSAPDKSGLPSDRFSAERTGGSVSTLTIQRTQQEDSAVYLCASSEGQGSYNEQFFGPGTRLTVL.

With respect to this clonotype: A much larger clone differs by one base, so this may be a read error. V and J are TRBV6-1 and TRBJ2-1; the match to TRBD2 covers 7 bases. The CDR3 is 13 amino acids. V dropped 6 bases and J dropped 3; count of bases not matched to a gene: 2. Per germline, CDR1 MNHNS and CDR2 SASEGT. CDR3 residues: CASRWGGYNEQFF. CDR3 DNA sequence: TGTGCCAGCAGATGGGGGGGCTACAATGAGCAGTTCTTC.

This clonotype was counted only a few times. The chain carries TRBV7-6 and TRBJ2-1; 10 bases align to TRBD2. V lost 5 bases to trimming and J lost 6 bases; unmatched junction nucleotides: 7. Germline V gene data show CDR1 as SGHVS and CDR2 as FNYEAQ. The CDR3 is 15 residues long. CDR3 nucleotide sequence: TGTGCCAGCAGCGCCACTAGCGGGGTTACCAATGAGCAGTTCTTC. Translating gives CASSATSGVTNEQFF.

This chain links TRBV4-1 with TRBJ1-2; TRBD1 is a possible D gene (6 bases). The CDR3 extends over 18 amino acids. Germline CDR1 is MGHRA and CDR2 is YSYEKL. Trimming removed 1 base from V and 4 bases from J, with 22 bases in between. The CDR3 loop reads CASSQGGQKSLGGYGYTF. The CDR3 coding sequence is TGCGCCAGCAGCCAAGGGGGGCAGAAGTCTTTGGGAGGCTATGGCTACACCTTC.